These T cell receptor beta chains were read from a single sample in a study of T cells of healthy individuals. MiXCR, run by TCRdb on the 5' RACE reads, gives a single entry per CDR3 protein. The sample carries about 96,000 distinct CDR3 sequences, 15% to 20% recorded once. The origin of the receptors is a human donor in good health. Both conserved end residues are trimmed from each CDR3. Rows give clone size only sometimes, using once, few, many, or a class for an expanded clone.

abundance | v_gene | CDR3aa
few | TRBV27 | ASSLAGTGDYEQY
many | TRBV19 | ASSGTGAGNQPQH
. | TRBV28 | ASSPGLAAPLYEQY
. | TRBV4-3 | ASSLRDRGEYGYT
. | TRBV7-3 | ASSLGGTEETQY
. | TRBV29-1 | SVGQRTYEQY
medium-sized | TRBV9 | ASSPSGGLSLTEAF
few | TRBV5-1 | ASSIGQGDQPQH
few | TRBV7-3 | ASSSTPTSGKGETQY
. | TRBV20-1 | SALKRWGGEKLF
. | TRBV20-1 | SARGDGYTEAF
few | TRBV20-1 | SASWPANSPLH
. | TRBV15 | ATSSEYEQY
many | TRBV7-2 | ASSLSAGRKGTQY
. | TRBV11-3 | ASSYTGTGPYEQY
. | TRBV9 | ASSVAGRESTDTQY
few | TRBV9 | ASSVWDSQETQY
many | TRBV30 | AWTRQGAEKLF
many | TRBV30 | AWSPPPPHLEEKLF
many | TRBV6-5 | ASSPRTGENIQY
few | TRBV20-1 | SASWKETQY
many | TRBV11-2 | ASSLSNEQY
. | TRBV7-2 | ASSLAASGGTYEQY
. | TRBV13 | ASSAGQGFSYEQY
few | TRBV20-1 | SARDSQRGLEEQY
many | TRBV2 | ASTILEDFEAF
. | TRBV6-5 | ASSYSGAESTEAF
many | TRBV5-4 | ASRPGIAKNIQY
many | TRBV4-3 | ASSQDYEVGEQY
. | TRBV18 | ASSPGTVEAF
. | TRBV4-1 | ASKPGGRGNEQF
many | TRBV20-1 | SARGGTGNSPLH
few | TRBV6-5 | ASSYSILRTSTDTQY